This is a list of T cell receptor beta chains from one sample in a study of shared clonotypes between healthy human individuals. TCRdb's copy holds only in-frame clones and misses some; the assay was immunoSEQ multiplex PCR. The data hold over 2 million clones, with 85% to 95% observed a single time. The sample consisted of naive CD4+ T cells from PBMCs. These receptors were obtained from a man between 18 and 35 years old in good health. Some clones in this sample may be carry-over from other donors' samples. The CDR3 runs from the conserved cysteine through the conserved F or W. D genes are given only for firm matches. A row's size may be missing; if present it is once, few, many or a size class.

clone_size	v_call	d_call	j_call	cdr3_aa	cdr3_nt
.	TRBV27	.	TRBJ2-7	CASSFGRTSYEQYF	TGTGCCAGCAGTTTCGGACGGACCTCCTACGAGCAGTACTTC
.	TRBV6-1	.	TRBJ1-5	CASSFQGDQPQHF	TGTGCCAGCAGTTTCCAGGGAGATCAGCCCCAGCATTTT
once	TRBV5-1	.	TRBJ2-1	CASSFLQGPSSEQFF	TGCGCCAGCAGCTTTTTACAGGGACCCTCGTCTGAGCAGTTCTTC
.	TRBV7-2	TRBD1	TRBJ1-1	CASSPYRDRPEAFF	TGTGCCAGCAGCCCTTACCGGGACAGACCTGAAGCTTTCTTT
.	TRBV7-9	.	TRBJ2-7	CASSPRLDLPHEQYF	TGTGCCAGCAGCCCTCGACTAGATCTTCCCCACGAGCAGTACTTC
once	TRBV9	TRBD1	TRBJ1-3	CASSFSLGQGKWNSGNTIYF	TGTGCCAGCAGCTTTAGCCTGGGACAGGGGAAGTGGAATAGTGGAAACACCATATATTTT
.	TRBV7-9	TRBD1	TRBJ2-7	CASSPQGAGEQYF	TGTGCCAGCAGCCCGCAGGGGGCGGGCGAGCAGTACTTC
.	TRBV11-2	TRBD1	TRBJ2-7	CASSLVTGGSYEQYF	TGTGCCAGCAGCTTAGTGACAGGGGGATCCTACGAGCAGTACTTC
.	TRBV7-2	.	TRBJ1-2	CASSRSWGYTF	TGTGCCAGCAGCCGAAGCTGGGGCTACACCTTC
.	TRBV28	TRBD2	TRBJ2-7	CASSLVASPSGREQYF	TGTGCCAGCAGCCTCGTCGCCAGCCCCAGCGGGAGGGAGCAGTACTTC
.	TRBV6-6	.	TRBJ1-3	CASSYEGTRSGNTIYF	TGTGCCAGCAGTTACGAGGGTACCCGCTCTGGAAACACCATATATTTT
.	TRBV27	TRBD1	TRBJ1-1	CASSWDRRTEAFF	TGTGCCAGCAGTTGGGACAGGCGGACTGAAGCTTTCTTT
.	TRBV15	.	TRBJ2-5	CATTFGPFGGTQYF	TGTGCCACCACCTTTGGGCCTTTCGGGGGGACCCAGTACTTC
.	TRBV2	.	TRBJ1-5	CASTRGTRDQPQHF	TGTGCCAGCACAAGAGGGACAAGGGATCAGCCCCAGCATTTT
.	TRBV11-1	TRBD1	TRBJ2-3	CASSRQGARSPDTQYF	TGTGCCAGCAGCCGACAGGGGGCGCGGTCCCCAGATACGCAGTATTTT
.	TRBV19	TRBD1	TRBJ2-6	CASSRPGQGALGANVLTF	TGTGCCAGTAGTCGTCCGGGACAGGGGGCGCTGGGGGCCAACGTCCTGACTTTC
.	TRBV7-2	.	TRBJ2-5	CASSRRGGAGETQYF	TGTGCCAGCAGCCGCAGGGGGGGTGCCGGAGAGACCCAGTACTTC
.	TRBV28	TRBD1	TRBJ1-1	CASSLGQGGTEAFF	TGTGCCAGCAGTTTAGGACAGGGGGGTACTGAAGCTTTCTTT
.	TRBV7-3	.	TRBJ2-1	CASSRSYNEQFF	TGTGCCAGCAGCAGAAGCTACAATGAGCAGTTCTTC
.	TRBV5-1	.	TRBJ2-3	CASSPRSAGSDTQYF	TGCGCCAGCAGCCCGCGGTCAGCGGGTTCAGATACGCAGTATTTT
.	TRBV6-6	.	TRBJ1-3	CASSIGASSGNTIYF	TGTGCCAGCAGCATCGGGGCGAGCTCTGGAAACACCATATATTTT
.	TRBV6-4	TRBD1	TRBJ1-2	CASRDGTGAKSYGYTF	TGTGCCAGCAGAGACGGGACAGGGGCAAAGAGCTATGGCTACACCTTC
.	TRBV7-2	.	TRBJ2-1	CASSLEATSSYNEQFF	TGTGCCAGCAGCTTAGAGGCGACTAGCTCCTACAATGAGCAGTTCTTC
.	TRBV9	.	TRBJ2-5	CASSVGTVQETQYF	TGTGCCAGCAGCGTAGGGACGGTACAAGAGACCCAGTACTTC
.	TRBV5-6	TRBD1	TRBJ1-4	CASSRTGGGEKLFF	TGTGCCAGCAGCAGGACAGGGGGCGGTGAAAAACTGTTTTTT
.	TRBV25-1	.	TRBJ2-2	CASSLRRVENTGELFF	TGTGCCAGCTCCCTCCGCAGGGTCGAGAACACCGGGGAGCTGTTTTTT
.	TRBV7-9	.	TRBJ1-3	CASIDRRGVSGNTIYF	TGTGCCAGCATTGATCGAAGAGGGGTCTCTGGAAACACCATATATTTT
.	TRBV11-1	TRBD1	TRBJ2-2	CASRSPPRQGIDNGELFF	TGTGCCAGCAGATCACCCCCGCGACAGGGGATCGATAACGGGGAGCTGTTTTTT
.	TRBV28	.	TRBJ2-3	CASSLDPTTDTQYF	TGTGCCAGCAGTTTAGATCCTACCACGGATACGCAGTATTTT
once	TRBV30	TRBD2	TRBJ2-1	CAWSVLAEVEQFF	TGTGCCTGGAGTGTACTAGCGGAAGTTGAGCAGTTCTTC
.	TRBV5-1	.	TRBJ2-5	CASSVERETQYF	TGCGCCAGCAGCGTGGAGAGGGAGACCCAGTACTTC
.	TRBV7-2	TRBD2	TRBJ2-1	CASSRTSGSSYNEQFF	TGTGCCAGCAGCAGGACTAGCGGGAGCTCCTACAATGAGCAGTTCTTC
few	TRBV9	TRBD2	TRBJ2-1	CASSVVSGSVNEQFF	TGTGCCAGCAGCGTAGTAAGCGGGAGTGTCAATGAGCAGTTCTTC
once	TRBV4-2	TRBD1	TRBJ2-3	CASSQARTGGRDTQYF	TGTGCCAGCAGCCAAGCAAGGACAGGGGGGCGGGATACGCAGTATTTT
.	TRBV7-8	TRBD2	TRBJ2-1	CASSLLRGRENEQFF	TGTGCCAGCAGCTTATTGCGCGGGAGAGAGAATGAGCAGTTCTTC
.	TRBV25-1	TRBD1	TRBJ2-2	CASSAMTGGTGELFF	TGTGCCAGCAGTGCGATGACAGGGGGCACCGGGGAGCTGTTTTTT
.	TRBV10-1	TRBD2	TRBJ2-5	CASSPGLAGAETQYF	TGCGCCAGCAGCCCGGGGTTAGCGGGAGCTGAGACCCAGTACTTC
.	TRBV9	.	TRBJ2-7	CASSPDTSREQYF	TGTGCCAGCAGCCCCGATACGTCCCGGGAGCAGTACTTC
.	TRBV6-5	TRBD1	TRBJ2-7	CASSPRQGVYEQYF	TGTGCCAGCAGTCCTCGACAGGGAGTCTACGAGCAGTACTTC
once	TRBV5-6	TRBD1	TRBJ1-2	CASSWDRVGYGYTF	TGTGCCAGCAGCTGGGACAGGGTCGGCTATGGCTACACCTTC
.	TRBV7-9	.	TRBJ2-4	CASSHRDVVIQYF	TGTGCCAGCAGCCACCGGGATGTCGTTATTCAGTACTTC
.	TRBV27	.	TRBJ1-6	CASSPDRLQNSPLHF	TGTGCCAGCAGTCCCGACAGATTGCAGAATTCACCCCTCCACTTT